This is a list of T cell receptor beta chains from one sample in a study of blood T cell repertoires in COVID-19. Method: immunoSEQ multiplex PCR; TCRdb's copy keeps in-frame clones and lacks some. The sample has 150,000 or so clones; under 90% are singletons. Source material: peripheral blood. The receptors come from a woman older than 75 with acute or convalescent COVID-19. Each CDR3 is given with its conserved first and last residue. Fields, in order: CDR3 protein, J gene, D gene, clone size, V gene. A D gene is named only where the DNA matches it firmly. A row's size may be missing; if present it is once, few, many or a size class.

CDR3 protein: CASSLAGGDGTDTQYF
J gene: TRBJ2-3
D gene: TRBD2
clone size: -
V gene: TRBV25-1

CDR3 protein: CASSSGRDSFSGNTIYF
J gene: TRBJ1-3
D gene: TRBD1
clone size: -
V gene: TRBV5-1

CDR3 protein: CATSRDPRTGSHEQYF
J gene: TRBJ2-7
D gene: TRBD1
clone size: few
V gene: TRBV15

CDR3 protein: CASSYSFGLARDEQFF
J gene: TRBJ2-1
D gene: TRBD2
clone size: -
V gene: TRBV6-5

CDR3 protein: CASIGGDGYTF
J gene: TRBJ1-2
D gene: TRBD1
clone size: -
V gene: TRBV27

CDR3 protein: CASSLVPGPGEKLFF
J gene: TRBJ1-4
D gene: -
clone size: -
V gene: TRBV7-2

CDR3 protein: CASSQTGGTTDTQYF
J gene: TRBJ2-3
D gene: TRBD1
clone size: few
V gene: TRBV3-1/TRBV3-2

CDR3 protein: CASSRVGTRGYNEQFF
J gene: TRBJ2-1
D gene: TRBD2
clone size: -
V gene: TRBV11-2

CDR3 protein: CASSREGGMSPLHF
J gene: TRBJ1-6
D gene: TRBD1
clone size: -
V gene: TRBV18

CDR3 protein: CARSLRLAGRSSTDTQYF
J gene: TRBJ2-3
D gene: TRBD2
clone size: few
V gene: TRBV5-3

CDR3 protein: CASSQGASGGTDTQYF
J gene: TRBJ2-3
D gene: TRBD2
clone size: -
V gene: TRBV4-3

CDR3 protein: CASSMGGNQPQHF
J gene: TRBJ1-5
D gene: -
clone size: -
V gene: TRBV19

CDR3 protein: CASRSTSGAYNEQFF
J gene: TRBJ2-1
D gene: TRBD2
clone size: -
V gene: TRBV6-5

CDR3 protein: CASGFGLSADTQYF
J gene: TRBJ2-3
D gene: -
clone size: -
V gene: TRBV12-5

CDR3 protein: CASSFLNYEQFF
J gene: TRBJ2-1
D gene: -
clone size: once
V gene: TRBV5-1

CDR3 protein: CASSGLGEAYEQYF
J gene: TRBJ2-7
D gene: -
clone size: -
V gene: TRBV18

CDR3 protein: CASSYPENNQPQHF
J gene: TRBJ1-5
D gene: -
clone size: once
V gene: TRBV6-6

CDR3 protein: CASSQRDGHTEAFF
J gene: TRBJ1-1
D gene: -
clone size: -
V gene: TRBV4-1

CDR3 protein: CASSEARRISNQLQHF
J gene: TRBJ1-5
D gene: -
clone size: -
V gene: TRBV2

CDR3 protein: CASSETGASYSYEQYF
J gene: TRBJ2-7
D gene: TRBD1
clone size: -
V gene: TRBV14

CDR3 protein: CASSPHRGLGYNEQFF
J gene: TRBJ2-1
D gene: TRBD1
clone size: -
V gene: TRBV4-2

CDR3 protein: CASSPYRDFNSPLHF
J gene: TRBJ1-6
D gene: -
clone size: -
V gene: TRBV7-2

CDR3 protein: CASSLGGSQSYEQYF
J gene: TRBJ2-7
D gene: -
clone size: -
V gene: TRBV13

CDR3 protein: CASSLVSGNYGYTF
J gene: TRBJ1-2
D gene: -
clone size: few
V gene: TRBV7-2

CDR3 protein: CASSVGQGGETQYF
J gene: TRBJ2-5
D gene: -
clone size: -
V gene: TRBV9

CDR3 protein: CASSIVGASYEQYF
J gene: TRBJ2-7
D gene: -
clone size: -
V gene: TRBV19

CDR3 protein: CASSYRGHLNTEAFF
J gene: TRBJ1-1
D gene: -
clone size: -
V gene: TRBV6-5

CDR3 protein: CASSYLWQGEYEQYF
J gene: TRBJ2-7
D gene: TRBD1
clone size: few
V gene: TRBV6-5

CDR3 protein: CASSLEGAFTEAFF
J gene: TRBJ1-1
D gene: -
clone size: -
V gene: TRBV5-1

CDR3 protein: CASSSRGNYNEQFF
J gene: TRBJ2-1
D gene: -
clone size: -
V gene: TRBV6-2/TRBV6-3

CDR3 protein: CATSLEGGGGGELFF
J gene: TRBJ2-2
D gene: TRBD2
clone size: few
V gene: TRBV19

CDR3 protein: CSANPQGRAFF
J gene: TRBJ1-1
D gene: -
clone size: -
V gene: TRBV20-1

CDR3 protein: CASSPASGLWETQYF
J gene: TRBJ2-5
D gene: TRBD2
clone size: -
V gene: TRBV7-9

CDR3 protein: CASSSLGSGEAVRNYGYTF
J gene: TRBJ1-2
D gene: -
clone size: -
V gene: TRBV13

CDR3 protein: CASSSGQYNEQFF
J gene: TRBJ2-1
D gene: -
clone size: -
V gene: TRBV7-7

CDR3 protein: CASRGQTNSPLHF
J gene: TRBJ1-6
D gene: TRBD1
clone size: once
V gene: TRBV27

CDR3 protein: CASSPEQGTPVEGFF
J gene: TRBJ2-1
D gene: -
clone size: -
V gene: TRBV18

CDR3 protein: CAIGQGGTDTQYF
J gene: TRBJ2-3
D gene: TRBD1
clone size: -
V gene: TRBV10-3

CDR3 protein: CASSPGSPGETQYF
J gene: TRBJ2-5
D gene: -
clone size: -
V gene: TRBV7-9

CDR3 protein: CASSMRDFLAKNIQYF
J gene: TRBJ2-4
D gene: -
clone size: -
V gene: TRBV19

CDR3 protein: CASSPNLAGGSEQFF
J gene: TRBJ2-1
D gene: TRBD2
clone size: -
V gene: TRBV18

CDR3 protein: CASRDRGIKSYGYTF
J gene: TRBJ1-2
D gene: TRBD1
clone size: -
V gene: TRBV27

CDR3 protein: CASSTTGTGGFTF
J gene: TRBJ1-2
D gene: TRBD1
clone size: once
V gene: TRBV6-5

CDR3 protein: CASSSGQGWTEAFF
J gene: TRBJ1-1
D gene: TRBD1
clone size: -
V gene: TRBV5-1